Listed below are T cell receptor beta chains from one sample, sequenced in a study of CD4+ T cells in melanoma. Assay: immunoSEQ multiplex PCR; the TCRdb copy retains only in-frame clones and omits some. The data contain thousands of clones, around 67% of them seen just once; the ten biggest clones take up roughly 22%. The material sequenced was cells from a culture (not recorded whether cultured in vitro). These receptors were obtained from a human donor with melanoma. Both conserved end residues are part of each CDR3. The D gene is left open where the match is weak. Only some rows state a clone size, as once, few, many or a class for expanded clones.

V gene,D gene,J gene,clone size,CDR3 length,CDR3 protein,CDR3 DNA
TRBV5-8,TRBD1,TRBJ1-2,few,14,CASSRQGYNYGYTF,TGTGCCAGCAGCCGACAGGGGTATAACTATGGCTACACCTTC
TRBV5-6,TRBD2,TRBJ2-7,few,15,CASSPMSGGPYEQYF,TGTGCCAGCAGCCCGATGTCGGGGGGACCCTACGAGCAGTACTTC
TRBV2,TRBD1,TRBJ1-5,-,15,CASSADRGANQPQHF,TGTGCCAGCAGCGCTGACAGGGGGGCAAATCAGCCCCAGCATTTT
TRBV5-6,-,TRBJ1-3,-,15,CASSLVGGAGNTIYF,TGTGCCAGCAGCTTGGTTGGGGGTGCGGGAAACACCATATATTTT
TRBV5-8,-,TRBJ2-2,large,15,CASSLTGRGTGELFF,TGTGCCAGCAGCTTGACAGGGAGGGGCACCGGGGAGCTGTTTTTT
TRBV11-3,-,TRBJ1-5,-,10,CASSLRDKHF,TGTGCCAGCAGCTTGCGGGACAAGCATTTT
TRBV7-3,TRBD2,TRBJ2-2,hyperexpanded,15,CATQVASGWGGELFF,TGTGCCACCCAGGTGGCTAGCGGTTGGGGCGGGGAGCTGTTTTTT
TRBV6-5,-,TRBJ1-5,-,13,CASSTGYNQPQHF,TGTGCCAGCAGTACAGGTTACAATCAGCCCCAGCATTTT
TRBV9,TRBD1,TRBJ1-5,-,14,CASSVGDSYQPQHF,TGTGCCAGCAGCGTGGGGGACAGTTATCAGCCCCAGCATTTT
TRBV4-1,-,TRBJ2-1,few,16,CASSRHWGGAHNEQFF,TGCGCCAGCAGCCGACATTGGGGGGGGGCCCACAATGAGCAGTTCTTC
TRBV20-1,-,TRBJ2-6,once,14,CSATEGTGANVLTF,TGCAGTGCTACTGAGGGGACTGGGGCCAACGTCCTGACTTTC
TRBV29-1,-,TRBJ1-5,-,13,CSVVVREGQPQHF,TGCAGCGTTGTTGTACGGGAGGGTCAGCCCCAGCATTTT
TRBV28,-,TRBJ1-2,-,13,CASTGNRLGGYTF,TGTGCCAGCACCGGGAACAGGCTGGGCGGCTACACCTTC
TRBV6-2/TRBV6-3,-,TRBJ2-5,few,15,CASSYLNGGRETQYF,TGTGCCAGCAGTTACCTTAACGGGGGTAGGGAGACCCAGTACTTC
TRBV7-3,-,TRBJ1-2,-,13,CASSLSAGYGYTF,TGTGCCAGCAGCTTATCAGCCGGCTATGGCTACACCTTC
TRBV7-2,TRBD1,TRBJ1-5,-,14,CASSLGGQNQPQHF,TGTGCCAGCAGCTTAGGGGGACAGAATCAGCCCCAGCATTTT
TRBV29-1,TRBD2,TRBJ2-1,once,10,CSVIAGVEFF,TGCAGCGTGATAGCGGGGGTGGAGTTCTTC
TRBV5-4,TRBD1,TRBJ2-7,-,13,CASSRDSPSEQYF,TGTGCCAGCAGCAGGGACAGCCCCAGTGAGCAGTACTTC
TRBV29-1,TRBD1,TRBJ1-3,-,15,CSARNEGASGNTIYF,TGCAGCGCCAGAAATGAGGGGGCCTCTGGAAACACCATATATTTT
TRBV14,TRBD1,TRBJ1-6,-,15,CASSQTGGSGSPLHF,TGTGCCAGCAGCCAGACAGGGGGATCGGGGTCACCCCTCCACTTT
TRBV19,-,TRBJ2-5,once,13,CASSLADQETQYF,TGTGCCAGTAGTCTGGCGGACCAAGAGACCCAGTACTTC